This TCR beta chain was identified during a study of T cell repertoires in cytomegalovirus infection. Turning to the study itself: Public TCR beta signatures indicated both CMV infection and matching HLA type. General study points: Dominant in the ex vivo response were TCR beta clonotypes restricted by HLA-C and specific for CMV. Carriage of CMV together with the relevant HLA was identifiable through cumulative public TCR beta family frequency.

The CDR3 length is 12 residues. Trimming removed 8 bases from V and 11 bases from J; junction bases left unmatched: 6. Germline V lookup: CDR1 MNHEY, CDR2 SMNVEV (reference sequence). This clonotype was detected only a few times. Its target is unknown. TCRdb analysed the reads with MiXCR anew, one entry per CDR3 protein. Counted here are about 76,000 distinct CDR3 sequences, around 3.4% occurring once; the ten biggest clones make up less than 5%. This sequence joins TRBV27 and TRBJ1-6; 7 positions match TRBD1. The receptor was derived from a human donor in good health (CMV status not recorded). Some clones in this sample may be carry-over from other donors' samples. Input material: PBMCs. The CDR3 DNA follows: TGTGCCAGCGGGCGACAGGGCGCACCCCTCCACTTT. It codes for CASGRQGAPLHF.